A selection of T cell receptor beta chains follows, all from one sample in a study of cytotoxic CD8 clonotypes in ibrutinib-treated CLL. Here immunoSEQ multiplex PCR was the method, and the copy in TCRdb shows in-frame clones only, minus some. The repertoire consists of about 310,000 clones, with almost 80% occurring once and the leading ten covering about 6.7%. The sample was PBMCs, taken before ibrutinib treatment. These receptors all come from a human donor with chronic lymphocytic leukemia. Both conserved end residues are part of each CDR3. The D gene is left open where the match is weak. Expanded clones are given a class, and other clones once, few, many or no size at all.

j_call | d_call | v_call | clone_size | cdr3_aa | cdr3_nt
TRBJ1-2 | - | TRBV7-8 | - | CASSSSTGNYGYTF | TGTGCCAGCAGCTCCTCGACAGGAAACTATGGCTACACCTTC
TRBJ1-1 | - | TRBV7-3 | - | CASSREGGMNTEAFF | TGTGCCAGCAGCCGAGAAGGGGGGATGAACACTGAAGCTTTCTTT
TRBJ1-2 | - | TRBV11-2 | - | CASSLVVSDGYTF | TGTGCCAGCAGCTTAGTAGTATCGGATGGCTACACCTTC
TRBJ1-1 | - | TRBV29-1 | - | CSVVGQGPMNTEAFF | TGCAGCGTTGTGGGGCAGGGACCGATGAACACTGAAGCTTTCTTT
TRBJ1-2 | - | TRBV9 | - | CASSETPTGIYGYTF | TGTGCCAGCAGTGAAACCCCGACAGGAATCTATGGCTACACCTTC
TRBJ2-1 | - | TRBV5-1 | - | CASSPLPGVEQFF | TGCGCCAGCAGCCCCTTGCCGGGAGTTGAGCAGTTCTTC
TRBJ1-2 | - | TRBV5-1 | - | CASTDPAGISGYTF | TGCGCCAGCACCGATCCAGCAGGGATCAGTGGCTACACCTTC
TRBJ1-2 | TRBD1 | TRBV7-8 | - | CASSLGPGQGPNYGYTF | TGTGCCAGCAGCTTAGGTCCGGGACAGGGCCCCAACTATGGCTACACCTTC
TRBJ2-6 | - | TRBV5-1 | once | CASSYNGRNSGANVLTF | TGCGCCAGCAGTTACAACGGGCGGAACTCTGGGGCCAACGTCCTGACTTTC
TRBJ2-2 | TRBD2 | TRBV5-4 | - | CASSVELAGENTGELFF | TGTGCCAGCAGCGTGGAACTGGCGGGAGAGAACACCGGGGAGCTGTTTTTT
TRBJ1-5 | - | TRBV30 | - | CAWSKAGLHQPQHF | TGTGCCTGGAGTAAGGCAGGGTTGCATCAGCCCCAGCATTTT
TRBJ2-7 | - | TRBV29-1 | - | CSVARDGEQYF | TGCAGCGTTGCCAGGGACGGCGAGCAGTACTTC
TRBJ2-4 | - | TRBV7-6 | - | CASSLEVRTFGNIQYF | TGTGCCAGCAGCTTAGAAGTTCGGACGTTCGGGAACATTCAGTACTTC
TRBJ2-7 | TRBD1 | TRBV18 | - | CASSPRTGGGLLEQYF | TGTGCCAGCTCACCACGAACAGGGGGTGGGCTTCTTGAGCAGTACTTC
TRBJ1-2 | TRBD1 | TRBV10-2 | - | CASTPQGASGGYTF | TGCGCCAGCACCCCCCAGGGGGCTAGCGGTGGCTACACCTTC
TRBJ2-1 | TRBD2 | TRBV9 | - | CASSGLLAGEQFF | TGTGCCAGCAGCGGACTCCTAGCGGGAGAGCAGTTCTTC
TRBJ2-7 | TRBD1 | TRBV15 | once | CATSAPGEQGREQYF | TGTGCCACCAGCGCCCCCGGGGAACAGGGGAGAGAGCAGTACTTC
TRBJ2-7 | - | TRBV19 | - | CASRVAGNNEQYF | TGTGCCAGTAGGGTTGCGGGTAACAACGAGCAGTACTTC
TRBJ1-1 | - | TRBV9 | once | CASSVGGLPNTEAFF | TGTGCCAGCAGCGTAGGGGGCCTTCCCAACACTGAAGCTTTCTTT
TRBJ2-5 | - | TRBV7-9 | once | CASSLQKYQETQYF | TGTGCCAGCAGCCTACAGAAGTACCAAGAGACCCAGTACTTC
TRBJ1-3 | - | TRBV7-8 | - | CASSPTRGAPNTIYF | TGTGCCAGCAGCCCGACCAGGGGCGCGCCAAACACCATATATTTT
TRBJ2-1 | - | TRBV5-6 | - | CASSAHRDQSSYNEQFF | TGTGCCAGCAGCGCCCACAGGGACCAATCCTCCTACAATGAGCAGTTCTTC
TRBJ1-2 | TRBD1 | TRBV25-1 | - | CASSEWDSSYGYTF | TGTGCCAGCAGTGAATGGGACAGCTCCTATGGCTACACCTTC
TRBJ2-7 | TRBD1 | TRBV30 | - | CAWDHTGGSHYEQYF | TGTGCCTGGGATCATACAGGGGGCAGTCACTACGAGCAGTACTTC
TRBJ1-2 | - | TRBV7-2 | once | CASSLARGYPHYGYTF | TGTGCCAGCAGCTTAGCGCGGGGCTACCCACACTATGGCTACACCTTC
TRBJ2-7 | - | TRBV29-1 | - | CSVEDPDTGDGQYF | TGCAGCGTTGAAGATCCGGACACAGGAGATGGGCAGTACTTC
TRBJ1-2 | - | TRBV4-2 | - | CASSLPGTSSNYGYTF | TGTGCCAGCAGCCTTCCCGGGACAAGTTCTAACTATGGCTACACCTTC
TRBJ2-2 | - | TRBV2 | few | CAGLAANTGELFF | TGTGCGGGTCTAGCTGCGAACACCGGGGAGCTGTTTTTT
TRBJ2-7 | - | TRBV7-9 | - | CASSLSGSYEQYF | TGTGCCAGCAGCTTAAGTGGGTCCTACGAGCAGTACTTC
TRBJ2-3 | - | TRBV2 | few | CATDWSSTDTQYF | TGTGCCACGGACTGGAGTAGCACAGATACGCAGTATTTT
TRBJ2-5 | - | TRBV10-3 | - | CAISDPGGETQYF | TGTGCCATCAGTGACCCAGGGGGGGAGACCCAGTACTTC
TRBJ2-7 | - | TRBV28 | - | CASQELYEQYF | TGTGCCAGTCAGGAACTCTACGAGCAGTACTTC
TRBJ2-7 | - | TRBV6-5 | - | CASSRDFSRSYEQYF | TGTGCCAGCAGCCGCGACTTCAGTCGCTCCTACGAGCAGTACTTC
TRBJ1-2 | - | TRBV4-3 | - | CASSQDLTQGNYGYTF | TGCGCCAGCAGCCAAGATCTAACACAGGGTAACTATGGCTACACCTTC
TRBJ1-1 | - | TRBV4-3 | - | CASSHSGVAVAFF | TGCGCCAGCAGCCATTCGGGGGTGGCCGTAGCTTTCTTT
TRBJ1-1 | - | TRBV27 | - | CASRRGPGGSEAFF | TGTGCCAGCAGGAGGGGACCCGGCGGGTCTGAAGCTTTCTTT
TRBJ1-2 | - | TRBV2 | - | CASTYTSNYGYTF | TGTGCCAGCACCTACACCAGCAACTATGGCTACACCTTC
TRBJ2-3 | - | TRBV28 | once | CASSSPGTQYF | TGTGCCAGCAGTTCACCGGGCACGCAGTATTTT
TRBJ2-7 | - | TRBV5-1 | - | CASSVGYRYEQYF | TGCGCCAGCAGCGTGGGCTATAGGTACGAGCAGTACTTC
TRBJ2-5 | TRBD2 | TRBV28 | - | CASTGTSGRRFQETQYF | TGTGCCAGCACCGGGACTAGCGGGAGAAGATTCCAAGAGACCCAGTACTTC
TRBJ1-5 | - | TRBV27 | few | CASSSGRQPQHF | TGTGCCAGCAGTAGCGGGCGGCAGCCCCAGCATTTT
TRBJ2-7 | - | TRBV5-1 | - | CASSLEGAGWEQYF | TGCGCCAGCAGCTTGGAGGGTGCCGGTTGGGAGCAGTACTTC
TRBJ1-4 | - | TRBV9 | - | CASSAGRLTNEKLFF | TGTGCCAGCAGCGCCGGCCGGTTAACTAATGAAAAACTGTTTTTT
TRBJ1-5 | - | TRBV28 | - | CASSGRGGNQPQHF | TGTGCCAGCAGTGGACGCGGAGGCAATCAGCCCCAGCATTTT
TRBJ2-7 | - | TRBV7-8 | - | CASSLARWERTYEQYF | TGTGCCAGCAGCTTAGCGAGGTGGGAGCGAACCTACGAGCAGTACTTC
TRBJ1-5 | - | TRBV29-1 | - | CSGGDIGQPQHF | TGCAGCGGGGGGGACATTGGTCAGCCCCAGCATTTT
TRBJ1-4 | - | TRBV5-6 | - | CASSFKGGSEKLFF | TGTGCCAGCAGCTTCAAGGGAGGGAGCGAAAAACTGTTTTTT
TRBJ2-7 | - | TRBV10-2 | - | CASSESGGYEQYF | TGCGCCAGCAGTGAGTCTGGGGGTTACGAGCAGTACTTC
TRBJ2-5 | - | TRBV28 | - | CASTTQETQYF | TGTGCCAGCACCACCCAAGAGACCCAGTACTTC
TRBJ1-4 | - | TRBV6-1 | - | CASSEAVVKDRLFF | TGTGCCAGCAGTGAAGCGGTCGTGAAGGACCGACTGTTTTTT
TRBJ2-7 | - | TRBV7-3 | - | CASSRQSQREQYF | TGTGCCAGCAGCCGCCAATCCCAGCGGGAGCAGTACTTC
TRBJ2-1 | - | TRBV15 | - | CATSRDRARSSYNEQFF | TGTGCCACCAGCAGAGATCGGGCCCGGAGCTCCTACAATGAGCAGTTCTTC
TRBJ1-4 | TRBD1 | TRBV29-1 | - | CSVGTDNEKLFF | TGCAGCGTCGGGACAGATAATGAAAAACTGTTTTTT
TRBJ2-1 | TRBD2 | TRBV30 | - | CAWTVGTSGRNEQFF | TGTGCCTGGACCGTCGGGACTAGCGGGCGTAATGAGCAGTTCTTC